The next 10 T cell receptor beta chains were all read from a single sample in a study of blood T cells in healthy people across ages. Alongside a J-beta primer mix, a sample-barcoded 5' primer served in a second PCR lasting roughly 6 to 12 cycles. TCRdb redid the calling of the 5' RACE reads with MiXCR, one entry per CDR3 protein. The sample has more than 700,000 distinct CDR3 sequences, 35% to 60% seen once. Sequenced sample: blood. These receptors came from a man older than 75 in good health.

The chain links TRBV7-9 to TRBJ2-4; D could derive from TRBD1 or TRBD2 (5 bases each). Per germline, CDR1 SEHNR and CDR2 FQNEAQ (reference sequence). Trimming took off 3 bases at V and 1 base at J, with 7 bases between the two ends. The CDR3 runs to 14 residues. The CDR3 DNA is TGTGCCAGCAGCTTTGAGGGGGCCAAAAACATTCAGTACTTC. Amino acid sequence: CASSFEGAKNIQYF. The entire variable domain, with the rest obtained from reference TRBV7-9 and TRBJ2-4, is as follows: DTGVSQNPRHKITKRGQNVTFRCDPISEHNRLYWYRQTLGQGPEFLTYFQNEAQLEKSRLLSDRFSAERPKGSFSTLEIQRTEQGDSAMYLCASSFEGAKNIQYFGAGTRLSVL.

The chain recombines TRBV20-1 with TRBJ1-2; 9 nucleotides align to TRBD1. Trimming at V came to 7 bases and at J to 7 bases, leaving 1 base not matched to a gene. There are 10 residues in the CDR3. Germline V gives CDR1 DFQATT, CDR2 SNEGSKA (reference sequence). CDR3 bases: TGCAGTGGGACAGGGGCTGGCTACACCTTC. Its protein product is CSGTGAGYTF.

This clonotype was counted only a few times. The gene calls are TRBV12-3 or TRBV12-4 and TRBJ2-5; D is ambiguous. The V end was cut by 6 bases, the J end by 4 bases, with 9 bases between. The CDR3 extends over 12 amino acids. CDR3 DNA: TGTGCCAGCAGGAGAGAAACAGAGACCCAGTACTTC. It codes for CASRRETETQYF.

The genes are TRBV20-1 and TRBJ2-7; D may be TRBD1 (5 bases). This CDR3 region has 15 residues. Germline values: CDR1 DFQATT, CDR2 SNEGSKA (reference sequence). V was clipped by 2 bases and J by 1 base, with 15 bases between them. The CDR3 spells CSARPTGQLSYEQYF. The CDR3 DNA sequence: TGCAGTGCTAGACCTACAGGACAATTGTCCTACGAGCAGTACTTC.

The rearrangement links TRBV28 to TRBJ2-1; 9 bases are shared with TRBD2. The germline CDR1 and CDR2 sequences are MDHEN and SYDVKM. After removal of 6 bases from V and 7 bases from J, the junction contained 7 bases not matched to a gene. There are 14 residues in the CDR3. The chain's CDR3 is CASRGSGSLNEQFF. In DNA form, the CDR3 reads TGTGCCAGCAGGGGTAGCGGGAGTCTTAATGAGCAGTTCTTC.

This clonotype came up a few times. The chain recombines TRBV28 with TRBJ2-7; D is perhaps TRBD1 (5 bases). CDR3 length equals 14 residues. V was clipped by 8 bases and J by 2 bases, with 16 bases between them. From germline, CDR1 is MDHEN and CDR2 SYDVKM. This CDR3 is CASEPSGYTYEQYF. In DNA form, the CDR3 reads TGTGCCAGCGAACCCTCAGGGTATACCTACGAGCAGTACTTC.

This clonotype occurred many times. J is TRBJ2-1 and V is TRBV28; tentative D call: TRBD2 (5 bases). The CDR3 spans 12 residues. V gave up 10 bases and J gave up 10 bases, with 17 bases separating them. Germline V gene lookup returns CDR1 MDHEN and CDR2 SYDVKM. The CDR3 spells CATSILTGEQFF. CDR3 coding DNA: TGTGCCACCTCGATTCTGACGGGGGAGCAGTTCTTC.

This chain joins TRBV5-1 and TRBJ2-3; D is unresolved. V lost 3 bases to trimming and J lost 2 bases, with 13 bases between them. The germline V gene encodes CDR1 SGHRS and CDR2 YFSETQ. The CDR3 is 15 amino acids. Here the CDR3 reads CASSWQAPPTDTQYF. The CDR3 region has the DNA TGCGCCAGCAGCTGGCAGGCTCCTCCCACAGATACGCAGTATTTT.

The rearrangement joins TRBV29-1 to TRBJ2-5, with TRBD1 matching over 7 bases. The CDR3 extends over 12 amino acids. Germline V lookup: CDR1 SQVTM, CDR2 ANQGSEA. The ends lost 7 bases at V and 0 bases at J; junction bases unmatched: 2. Here the CDR3 reads CSATGNQETQYF. Here the CDR3 DNA reads TGCAGCGCGACAGGGAACCAAGAGACCCAGTACTTC. Complete variable domain (other parts from reference TRBV29-1 and TRBJ2-5): SAVISQKPSRDICQRGTSLTIQCQVDSQVTMMFWYRQQPGQSLTLIATANQGSEATYESGFVIDKFPISRPNLTFSTLTVSNMSPEDSSIYLCSATGNQETQYFGPGTRLLVL.

In its sample, this clonotype was seen a few times. The chain couples TRBV30 to TRBJ2-1; 7 bases agree with TRBD2. This CDR3 has 17 residues. CDR1 and CDR2 (germline): GTSNPN, SVGIG (reference sequence). V was pared by 2 bases and J by 10 bases, with 20 bases of the junction left unmatched. The CDR3 nucleotides read TGTGCCTGGAGTCCCTCCGCCCTCGGGACTAATATCGGGGAGCAGTTCTTC. Protein sequence: CAWSPSALGTNIGEQFF.